This TCR beta chain was profiled in a study of T-cell reconstitution after alpha-beta-depleted transplantation in children. Unique molecular identifiers were incorporated into the prepared TCRbeta library. TCRdb analysed the PCR reads with MiXCR anew, one entry per CDR3 protein. The sample consists of fewer than 750,000 distinct CDR3 sequences, 23% of them appearing once. The CDR3 totals 21 residues. Germline lookup yields CDR1 LGHNA and CDR2 YNFKEQ. The junction had 29 bases not matched to a gene; V was cut back by 0 bases and J by 13 bases. This clonotype was counted many times. The sequences come from PBMCs, mostly from graft donor cells, collected 360 days after TCRalphabeta/CD19-depleted stem cell transplant. The TCR comes from a boy less than two years old who had a stem cell transplant for acute myeloid leukemia, so the T cells may come from the graft donor. The genes are TRBV4-2 and TRBJ2-1, with TRBD1 matching over 8 bases. The CDR3 is CASSQDWGPTGGGSRAVGQFF. The DNA of the CDR3 is TGTGCCAGCAGCCAAGATTGGGGGCCTACAGGGGGTGGTTCCCGTGCAGTCGGTCAGTTCTTC.